This T cell receptor (beta chain) came from a study of OX40 agonist ivuxolimab in advanced cancers. Study overall: Every 2 weeks, patients received ivuxolimab intravenously, dosed at 0.01 to 10 mg/kg. The dose-escalation cohort was approximately 85% male, with a mean age of 60 years, ranging about 23 to 80. Patients enrolled in dose escalation were diagnosed with hepatocellular carcinoma, melanoma, renal cell or head and neck cancer.

Sequenced by immunoSEQ multiplex PCR; TCRdb stores in-frame clones only, minus some. The sample consists of approximately 76,000 clones, 92% of them appearing once. The origin of this receptor is an adult with an advanced solid tumor such as melanoma, head and neck, liver or kidney cancer. The sequenced sample was CD4+ or CD8+ T cells sorted from blood, obtained in a trial of the OX40 agonist ivuxolimab.

CDR3 DNA sequence: TGTGCCAGTACCCCGACGGCAACAGTCGGCTACGAGCAGTACTTC. Translated: CASTPTATVGYEQYF. The rearrangement joins TRBV19 to TRBJ2-7; D remains ambiguous. There are 15 residues in the CDR3. In germline, CDR1 is LNHDA, CDR2 SQIVND (reference sequence). The V and J ends lost 7 bases and 3 bases respectively, with 19 bases between them.